Listed below are T cell receptor beta chains from one sample, sequenced in a study of breast tumors, draining lymph nodes, adjacent tissues. Via MiXCR, TCRdb re-called the multiplex PCR reads, giving one row per CDR3 protein. The data show around 290,000 distinct CDR3 sequences, more than 30% seen once. The sequencing sample was made of axillary lymph node tissue. These receptors originate from a female donor with breast cancer. Some clones in this sample may be carry-over from other donors' samples. The CDR3 runs from the conserved cysteine through the conserved F or W. The D gene is left open where the match is weak. For some rows the clone size is stated as once, few or many, or as a class when expanded; others skip it.

d_call clone_size j_call v_call cdr3_nt cdr3_aa
TRBD2 many TRBJ2-2 TRBV4-1 TGCGCCAGCAGCCAGGGTGGGAGGGCCCGTACCGGGGAGCTGTTTTTT CASSQGGRARTGELFF
TRBD1 - TRBJ1-4 TRBV20-1 TGCAGTGCTAGGGGACAGTCTGAAAAACTGTTTTTT CSARGQSEKLFF
- - TRBJ2-2 TRBV30 TGTGCCTGGAGATTAAGGGACCTGAACACCGGGGAGCTGTTTTTT CAWRLRDLNTGELFF
TRBD2 many TRBJ2-3 TRBV19 TGTGCCAGTAAGTCGCCGAGGACTAGCGGGAGTACAGATACGCAGTATTTT CASKSPRTSGSTDTQYF
- few TRBJ1-5 TRBV18 TGTGCCAGCTCACCGGTCTGGGCACAGGGACATTCTAATAGCAATCAGCCCCAGCATTTT CASSPVWAQGHSNSNQPQHF
TRBD1 many TRBJ2-7 TRBV4-1 TGCGCCAGCAGCCAACCGACAGGGAAAGCTTACTACGAGCAGTACTTC CASSQPTGKAYYEQYF
- - TRBJ2-5 TRBV29-1 TGCAGCGTTAGTGGGTTTAGCACAGACCAAGAGACCCAGTACTTC CSVSGFSTDQETQYF
- many TRBJ2-7 TRBV4-1 TGCGCCAGCAGCCTCGAAGCGACGGTATACGAGCAGTACTTC CASSLEATVYEQYF
- - TRBJ2-7 TRBV25-1 TGTGCCAGCAGCTGTGGGGGAGTTTTGTCCTACGAGCAGTACTTC CASSCGGVLSYEQYF
- many TRBJ1-6 TRBV20-1 TGCAGTGCTAGATCCCCAGGGGATAATTCACCCCTCCACTTT CSARSPGDNSPLHF
- - TRBJ2-2 TRBV30 TGTGCCTGGATGCCCTACGGGACCGGGGAGCTGTTTTTT CAWMPYGTGELFF
- many TRBJ2-5 TRBV11-2 TGTGCCAGCAGGCCAGCAGGGCAAGAGACCCAGTACTTC CASRPAGQETQYF
TRBD2 - TRBJ2-3 TRBV7-6 TGTGCCAGCAGCTTAGGTGCGGGGGGACCCCCAGATACGCAGTATTTT CASSLGAGGPPDTQYF
TRBD2 few TRBJ2-7 TRBV12-3/TRBV12-4 TGTGCCAGCAGGAACGCGGGGACTAGCCGTACCTACGAGCAGTACTTC CASRNAGTSRTYEQYF
TRBD1 many TRBJ2-1 TRBV5-1 TGCGCCAGCAGCCCGTCCGGGACAGGGGAATACAATGAGCAGTTCTTC CASSPSGTGEYNEQFF
- - TRBJ2-2 TRBV5-1 TGCGCCAGCAGCTTATTTGGCGGGACCGGGGAGCTGTTTTTT CASSLFGGTGELFF
- many TRBJ2-7 TRBV2 TGTGCCAGCGCTACCTGGCCGAATGTTCTCTACGAGCAGTACTTC CASATWPNVLYEQYF
- many TRBJ2-3 TRBV20-1 TGCAGTGCGGGAGACTATCCTTCTAGCACAGATACGCAGTATTTT CSAGDYPSSTDTQYF
TRBD1 - TRBJ1-4 TRBV2 TGTGCCAGCGTTGAAGACAGGGAGTTACCGGGTAATGAAAAACTGTTTTTT CASVEDRELPGNEKLFF
TRBD2 - TRBJ2-1 TRBV20-1 TGCAGTGCGGCCGGGACAGGGGCGACTAGCGGGGGGGGTCAGGAGCAGTTCTTC CSAAGTGATSGGGQEQFF
TRBD1 - TRBJ1-1 TRBV6-9 TGTGCCAGCAGGGACAGGGAGTATAACACTGAAGCTTTCTTT CASRDREYNTEAFF
TRBD1 many TRBJ1-4 TRBV19 TGTGCCAGTAACAACAGGGGGAAACTGTTTTTT CASNNRGKLFF
- once TRBJ1-2 TRBV19 TGTGCCAGTAGTACTGAACGTATATCACGCTACACCTTC CASSTERISRYTF
- many TRBJ1-4 TRBV7-9 TGTGCCAGCAGAATTATGCCAGGGGCTCCTAATGAAAAACTGTTTTTT CASRIMPGAPNEKLFF
TRBD2 - TRBJ2-5 TRBV5-1 TGCGCCAGCAGCCCCGGGACTAGCGGGAGGCTCCTCCAAGAGACCCAGTACTTC CASSPGTSGRLLQETQYF
TRBD1 many TRBJ1-6 TRBV4-3 TGCGCCAGCAGCCAAAACAGGGGTTTTGGGGATTCACCCCTCCACTTT CASSQNRGFGDSPLHF
- once TRBJ2-5 TRBV27 TGTGCCAGCAGTTTATCAGGTCTTGGGACCCAGTACTTC CASSLSGLGTQYF
- many TRBJ1-2 TRBV6-5 TGTGCCAGCAGTTACTCTCTCATCAACATGCCCCAATATGGCTACACCTTC CASSYSLINMPQYGYTF
TRBD2 many TRBJ2-2 TRBV19 TGTGCCAGTATGGGAGGGACTAGCTTCGGCACCGGGGAGCTGTTTTTT CASMGGTSFGTGELFF
TRBD1 many TRBJ1-5 TRBV4-1 TGCGCCAGCAGCCAAGAACCGGGACAGGGTTATCAGCCCCAGCATTTT CASSQEPGQGYQPQHF
- many TRBJ2-7 TRBV10-3 TGTGCCATCAGTGAGTTGTTGAGGGAGAACTCCTACGAGCAGTACTTC CAISELLRENSYEQYF
TRBD1 - TRBJ2-2 TRBV7-3 TGTGCCAGCAGCGCGGGGACAGGGAAGGCCGGGGAGCTGTTTTTT CASSAGTGKAGELFF
TRBD1 - TRBJ1-6 TRBV7-3 TGTGCCAGCAGCTTGACAGGGCCACAGGGGATGAGCTCCTATAATTCACCCCTCCACTTT CASSLTGPQGMSSYNSPLHF